This T cell receptor beta chain was sequenced in a study of blood T cell repertoires in COVID-19. Study details: The United States, Italy and Spain were the sources of the acute and convalescent COVID-19 samples. Sources were T cells, B-cell-depleted T cells, or PBMCs; the material itself was cDNA or gDNA.

Authors' data handling: Amplified reference gene primers provided the basis for estimating nucleated cell counts. Generated by immunoSEQ multiplex PCR, the TCRdb table keeps only in-frame clones and is missing some. Clone size and the V and J calls come from that table; the DNA yielded D and trimming. In the table there are 130,000 to 150,000 clones, roughly four fifths of which are singletons. The germline CDR1 and CDR2 sequences are SGHTA and FQGNSA. Trimming took off 1 base at V and 0 bases at J, with 16 bases between the two ends. This CDR3 is built from 18 residues. The sequence came from a human donor with acute or convalescent COVID-19. The donor label of this sample is uncertain. Sample: peripheral blood. The chain has TRBV7-2 and TRBJ2-1, with TRBD2 as a possible D gene (6 bases). CDR3: CASSLGVGRGSSYNEQFF. The CDR3 DNA is TGTGCCAGCAGCTTAGGGGTCGGTCGGGGGAGCTCCTACAATGAGCAGTTCTTC.